This T cell receptor (beta chain) stems from a study of beta chain features in type 1 diabetes (dated by TCRdb to 2017 to 2018). Concerning the study at large: Patients and healthy donors did not differ in mean age, gender distribution, total cell number or subset yield. A total of 107,917,701 sorted cells were examined across all samples, and the number of cells per subset was strongly correlated with RNA yield. Regulatory and stem cell-like memory subsets were obtained from only 8 patients and roughly 8 healthy donors, while naive and central memory subsets were obtained from all 28 donors. In the study, recently diagnosed type 1 diabetes patients and matched healthy donors were compared on the TCRB repertoires of their sorted circulating CD4+ T cell subsets. Here is what the overall study found, with its caveats: Patients with type 1 diabetes made fewer insertions and deleted more nucleotides at VDJ recombination sites, implying thymic rearrangement abnormalities. Because the HLA sub-analyses included only small numbers of individuals, any influence of HLA type on TCRB rearrangement was left unresolved. Type 1 diabetes patients showed a moderate but significant shortening of TCRB CDR3 length in all four CD4+ subsets. Naive, central memory and regulatory TCRB repertoires appeared to be more alike among patients than among healthy donors. Because cDNA rather than genomic DNA was sequenced, highly expressing activated cells could have been over-represented, although no difference in activation and CD3 levels was found between groups. Shorter templates might be favored by PCR, yet because patient and control samples were amplified and corrected together, any such skew would affect both groups equally.

A single peripheral blood draw of roughly 0.11 L on average was collected from each donor into heparinised tubes. A BD FACSAria II was used to sort naive, central memory, regulatory and stem cell-like memory CD4+ T cells with a panel that included CD45RO, CCR7, CD25, CD127, CD95 and CD27. A purity above 98% was achieved for all sorted populations. PBMCs were isolated immediately by Lymphoprep density gradient centrifugation and stained directly without culture. Samples were stained and sorted in pairs, with one healthy donor and one patient per experiment, so that batch effects were minimized. All of the isolated RNA was reverse transcribed with the High Capacity cDNA Reverse Transcription Kit, so expressed TCRB transcripts were sequenced. Naive, central memory and regulatory T cell samples underwent deep immunoSEQ sequencing, averaging about 3.57 million total reads per sample. After sorted cells were lysed in RLT buffer, RNA was extracted with DNase-treated RNeasy Micro or Mini kits, with the choice depending on cell number. Each cell subset was processed separately to prevent cross-contamination, with patient and healthy donor samples processed together. The immunoSEQ multiplex PCR was used to amplify TCRB sequences from cDNA, yielding 87-bp fragments that span the CDR3 region. Sequencing of the amplicons was performed on the Illumina HiSeq platform. Per the authors' processing: PCR bias was computationally corrected using synthetic template baselines, reads within Hamming distance 2 were collapsed, and singletons that could not be merged were discarded. Reads were aligned to IMGT to assign V, D and J genes, CDR3 length, and insertions or deletions at six rearrangement sites. Within each subset, clonotype counts were normalized to sorted cell number, and only after that were true diversity and Gini coefficients computed with the tcR R package. The overlap coefficient, calculated on TCRB nucleotide sequences, was used to quantify repertoire sharing. As a proxy for the pre-selection repertoire, out-of-frame TCRB sequences from naive cells were analyzed. TCRdb obtained this table from immuneACCESS and retained in-frame rearrangements with V and J assigned. These tables miss some clones; where compared with another copy, unresolved V genes account for less than half of the shortfall, and the remainder is unexplained. The V and J calls and clone size come from that table; D and trimming were worked out from the DNA. The table for this sample lists 400,000 to 600,000 clones; approximately 30% of them were counted only once. 0.065% of the sample is taken by the ten largest.

Trimming takes 3 bases off V and 8 bases off J; junction bases not matched to a gene: 7. As encoded in the germline V gene (reference sequence), CDR1 is SEHNR while CDR2 is FQNEAQ. From the cysteine through the phenylalanine, the CDR3 covers 16 amino acids. Only CDR3 DNA remains: 48 bases, in frame from the first base. Note on this clone: No antigen is known for it. No quality values exist for individual bases; no much larger clone is one base distant.

The sample consisted of naive CD4+ T cells from blood. The cell subset or site label of this sample denotes: true naive CD4+ T cells. The chain is made from TRBV7-9 and TRBJ2-2; 12 bases in the junction line up with TRBD2. This clonotype was obtained from a man between 18 and 29 years old in good health. DNA sequence: TGTGCCAGCAGCTTGGATCAACTAGCGGGAGGAGGGGAGCTGTTTTTT. This translates into CASSLDQLAGGGELFF.